The source of this TCR beta chain is a study of glioma-infiltrating T cells. Study-wide results and limits: Gliomas, especially low-grade, showed above-expected tissue-blood divergence; non-neoplastic patients showed below. Tissue and blood shared very few CDR3 sequences.

Concerning this clonotype: Antigen unknown.

The iRepertoire nested amplicon-rescue multiplex PCR amplified TCR alpha and beta CDR3s from RNA. One-step reverse transcription and amplification started from approximately 100-400 ng of tissue mRNA or PBMC total RNA. One entry per CDR3 protein, called by TCRdb with MiXCR from the multiplex PCR reads. The table includes about 130,000 distinct CDR3 sequences, 23% detected once. V was shortened by 7 bases and J by 5 bases, with 20 bases between the two germline ends. The germline CDR1 and CDR2 sequences are LNHDA and SQIVND (reference sequence). This CDR3 contains 15 residues. The sequence derives from a human donor with low-grade glioma or glioblastoma, undergoing nonglioma brain surgery, or in good health (not recorded which). Input material: glioma tissue, nonneoplastic brain tissue, or PBMCs (not recorded which). This rearrangement joins TRBV19 to TRBJ1-2; D ambiguous. The DNA of the CDR3 is TGTGCCAGTATCCCCCGCAACTCAGGCGGGTATGGCTACACCTTC. Translating it yields CASIPRNSGGYGYTF.